Shown below are 18 T cell receptor beta chains from a single sample sequenced in a study of T cell repertoires in cytomegalovirus infection. Using its own MiXCR run on the reads, TCRdb lists one record per CDR3 protein. The sample shows approximately 910,000 distinct CDR3 sequences, under 40% of them seen only once. Their antigen targets remain unknown. The sequencing here drew on cultured CD8+ T cells from PBMCs, taken from culture after CMV antigen stimulation. Receptors were obtained from a human donor in good health (CMV status not recorded). Some clones in this sample may be carry-over from other donors' samples.

This clonotype has a single count. J is TRBJ2-3 and V is TRBV6-2 or TRBV6-3; possibly TRBD1 for D (5 bases). CDR3 length equals 14 residues. V lost 4 bases, J lost 2 bases, and 10 bases lay in between. CDR1 is MNHEY, CDR2 SVGEGT, per germline. CDR3 bases: TGTGCCAGCAGTTCCCGACAGTACACAGATACGCAGTATTTT. Translating it yields CASSSRQYTDTQYF.

This clonotype was counted only a few times. The rearrangement joins TRBV7-3 to TRBJ2-1, with 9 bases matching TRBD1. Germline CDR1 SGHTA, CDR2 FQGTGA. With V trimmed by 5 bases and J by 2 bases, 7 bases remained unmatched. The CDR3 covers 16 residues. CDR3 nucleotides: TGTGCCAGCAGCCCCGGACAGGGGAACGCCTACAATGAGCAGTTCTTC. Protein sequence: CASSPGQGNAYNEQFF.

This clonotype was found many times. This chain connects TRBV7-2 to TRBJ2-7; 8 bases are shared with TRBD2. From germline, CDR1 is SGHTA and CDR2 FQGNSA. The CDR3 consists of 16 residues. The ends lost 2 bases at V and 0 bases at J; junction bases unmatched: 6. CDR3 coding DNA: TGTGCCAGCAGCTTATCGGGAGCGGGGGCCTCCTACGAGCAGTACGTC. This translates into CASSLSGAGASYEQYV.

The chain joins TRBV7-9 to TRBJ2-1; no reliable D call. The CDR3 contains 14 residues. Germline lookup yields CDR1 SEHNR and CDR2 FQNEAQ (reference sequence). V lost 0 bases and J 2 bases, leaving 5 bases between the germline ends. In DNA form, the CDR3 reads TGTGCCAGCAGCTTAGCTGATACCTACAATGAGCAGTTCTTC. This sequence encodes CASSLADTYNEQFF.

This clonotype occurred a few times. This chain joins TRBV6-2 or TRBV6-3 and TRBJ2-3; 11 nucleotides line up with TRBD2. The CDR3 totals 16 residues. Germline values: CDR1 MNHEY, CDR2 SVGEGT. Losses at the gene ends were 2 bases for V and 5 bases for J; bases not matched to a gene: 6. CDR3 sequence: CASSYTSGGQGDTQYF. Here the CDR3 DNA reads TGTGCCAGCAGTTACACTAGCGGGGGCCAAGGAGATACGCAGTATTTT.

This clonotype was seen only a few times. The CDR3 loop is CASSPTSSVTGELFF. The CDR3 coding sequence is TGTGCCAGCAGCCCGACTAGTTCTGTTACCGGGGAGCTGTTTTTT. The chain recombines TRBV7-6 with TRBJ2-2; D is perhaps TRBD2 (6 bases). Per germline, CDR1 SGHVS and CDR2 FNYEAQ. The V and J ends lost 5 bases and 5 bases respectively, with 15 bases between them. The CDR3 is made up of 15 amino acids.

The rearrangement joins TRBV7-9 to TRBJ2-1; TRBD2 is a possible D gene (5 bases). The CDR3 runs 15 residues. CDR1 is SEHNR and CDR2 is FQNEAQ in the germline V gene (reference sequence). V was pared by 4 bases and J by 10 bases, with 20 bases between. The CDR3 coding sequence is TGTGCCAGCAGCTCACTTGGTGTGCGGGCGAGGGAGCAGTTCTTC. Amino acids: CASSSLGVRAREQFF.

The rearrangement uses TRBV4-3 and TRBJ2-1; TRBD2 matches at 13 bases. V shed 0 bases, J shed 3 bases, and the junction held 8 bases outside the gene matches. The CDR3 runs 19 residues. CDR1 and CDR2 from the germline V gene are LGHNA and YSLEER. The CDR3 is CASSQDPTSGGALYNEQFF. The CDR3 coding sequence is TGCGCCAGCAGCCAAGATCCTACTAGCGGGGGGGCTCTCTACAATGAGCAGTTCTTC.

The chain recombines TRBV19 with TRBJ2-5; D not certain. Germline CDR1 reads LNHDA; CDR2 reads SQIVND (reference sequence). The CDR3 covers 16 residues. V dropped 3 bases and J dropped 2 bases, with 16 bases sitting between them. For the CDR3, the DNA is TGTGCCAGTAGTATGGATCTTGTGCAGGAACAAGAGACCCAGTACTTC. This translates into CASSMDLVQEQETQYF.

This clonotype appeared many times. This chain connects TRBV7-2 to TRBJ2-3; 14 bases agree with TRBD2. V gave up 5 bases and J gave up 0 bases; unmatched junction bases: 7. Germline CDR1 SGHTA, CDR2 FQGNSA. The CDR3 is 18 amino acids. As DNA, the CDR3 is TGTGCCAGCAGCCCAAGTGGGACTAGCGGGGGTAGCACAGATACGCAGTATTTT. Translating gives CASSPSGTSGGSTDTQYF. The variable domain in full, completed from reference TRBV7-2 and TRBJ2-3, reads GAGVSQSPSNKVTEKGKDVELRCDPISGHTALYWYRQSLGQGLEFLIYFQGNSAPDKSGLPSDRFSAERTGGSVSTLTIQRTQQEDSAVYLCASSPSGTSGGSTDTQYFGPGTRLTVL.

The CDR3 reads CASSYWAGRGDTEAFF. As DNA, the CDR3 is TGTGCCAGCAGTTACTGGGCAGGGCGAGGGGACACTGAAGCTTTCTTT. The chain combines TRBV6-5 with TRBJ1-1; the D gene is possibly TRBD1 (5 bases). Trimming cost V 1 base and J 3 bases, with 15 bases left between them. Germline CDR1 reads MNHEY; CDR2 reads SVGAGI. CDR3 length equals 16 residues.

Comment on this clonotype: Mismatch with germline at one junction end may stem from a read error. This sequence joins TRBV7-7 and TRBJ2-1; 14 bases fit TRBD2. CDR3 length: 17 amino acids. In germline, CDR1 is SSHAT, CDR2 FNYEAQ (reference sequence). The CDR3 loop is CASSSGLAGAPGNEQFF. CDR3 in DNA: TGTGCTAGCAGCTCGGGACTAGCGGGGGCCCCGGGCAATGAGCAGTTCTTC.

The V and J genes are TRBV20-1 and TRBJ2-5; TRBD2 agrees at 10 bases. The J segment lost 5 bases and the V segment lost 1 base, leaving 10 bases of the junction unmatched. This CDR3 contains 16 residues. Germline CDR1 DFQATT, CDR2 SNEGSKA (reference sequence). The DNA of the CDR3 is TGCAGTGCTAGAGGACGAGCGGGGGGGCCCGGGGAGACCCAGTACTTC. Amino acid sequence: CSARGRAGGPGETQYF.

V and J are TRBV2 and TRBJ2-2; no clear D. CDR3 length equals 16 residues. V lost 0 bases to trimming and J lost 0 bases, with 8 bases between them. The germline V gene encodes CDR1 SNHLY and CDR2 FYNNEI. For the CDR3, the DNA is TGTGCCAGCAGTGAAGCGCTCAGAACGAACACCGGGGAGCTGTTTTTT. It codes for CASSEALRTNTGELFF. The full variable domain, completed using reference TRBV2 and TRBJ2-2, is EPEVTQTPSHQVTQMGQEVILRCVPISNHLYFYWYRQILGQKVEFLVSFYNNEISEKSEIFDDQFSVERPDGSNFTLKIRSTKLEDSAMYFCASSEALRTNTGELFFGEGSRLTVL.

This clonotype occurred many times. This chain joins TRBV7-2 and TRBJ1-4, with D tentatively TRBD1 (5 bases). Looked up from germline, CDR1 is SGHTA and CDR2 is FQGNSA. V was pared by 1 base and J by 8 bases, with 5 bases between. The CDR3 length is 12 residues. The CDR3 loop reads CASSLDREKLFF. Here the CDR3 DNA reads TGTGCCAGCAGCTTAGACAGGGAAAAACTGTTTTTT.

There are a few counts of this clonotype. The V call is TRBV7-9, the J call TRBJ2-3; the match to TRBD2 covers 13 bases. V shed 6 bases and J 0 bases; nucleotides not matched to a gene: 9. The CDR3 covers 18 residues. Germline V gene lookup returns CDR1 SEHNR and CDR2 FQNEAQ (reference sequence). CDR3 sequence (DNA): TGTGCCAGCAGAGCACCGGGACTAGCGGGGTCTAGCACAGATACGCAGTATTTT. Translated, it gives CASRAPGLAGSSTDTQYF.

This clonotype turned up a few times. The rearrangement joins TRBV7-8 to TRBJ1-1; 8 bases line up with TRBD1. This CDR3 comprises 13 residues. CDR1 and CDR2 from the germline V gene are SGHVS and FQNEAQ. The ends lost 5 bases at V and 4 bases at J; junction bases unmatched: 3. In DNA, the CDR3 is TGTGCCAGCAGCCACAGGGGGTTCACTGAAGCTTTCTTT. This gives the protein CASSHRGFTEAFF.

This clonotype was seen only a few times. The chain links TRBV15 to TRBJ1-2, with a weak D call TRBD1 (6 bases). Germline lookup yields CDR1 LNHNV and CDR2 YYDKDF (reference sequence). V lost 1 base and J 8 bases, leaving 17 bases between the germline ends. The CDR3 covers 15 residues. The CDR3 coding sequence is TGTGCCACCAGCAGAGTACCAGGGGATACCCGAGGCTACACCTTC. Residues: CATSRVPGDTRGYTF.